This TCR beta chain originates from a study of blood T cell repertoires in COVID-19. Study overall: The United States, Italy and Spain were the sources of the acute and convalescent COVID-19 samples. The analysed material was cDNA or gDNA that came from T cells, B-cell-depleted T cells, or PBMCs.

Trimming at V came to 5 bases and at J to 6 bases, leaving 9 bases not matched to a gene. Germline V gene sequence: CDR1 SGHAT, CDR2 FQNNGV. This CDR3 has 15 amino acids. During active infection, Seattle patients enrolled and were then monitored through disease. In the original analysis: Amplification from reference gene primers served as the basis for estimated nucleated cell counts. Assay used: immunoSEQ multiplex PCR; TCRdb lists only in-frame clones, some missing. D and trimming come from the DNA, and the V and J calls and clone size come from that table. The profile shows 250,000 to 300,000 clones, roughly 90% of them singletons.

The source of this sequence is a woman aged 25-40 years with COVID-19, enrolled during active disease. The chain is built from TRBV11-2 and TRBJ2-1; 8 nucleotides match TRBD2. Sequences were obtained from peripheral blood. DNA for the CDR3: TGTGCCAGCAGCCTCGAAACTAGCGGATTCAATGAGCAGTTCTTC. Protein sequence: CASSLETSGFNEQFF.